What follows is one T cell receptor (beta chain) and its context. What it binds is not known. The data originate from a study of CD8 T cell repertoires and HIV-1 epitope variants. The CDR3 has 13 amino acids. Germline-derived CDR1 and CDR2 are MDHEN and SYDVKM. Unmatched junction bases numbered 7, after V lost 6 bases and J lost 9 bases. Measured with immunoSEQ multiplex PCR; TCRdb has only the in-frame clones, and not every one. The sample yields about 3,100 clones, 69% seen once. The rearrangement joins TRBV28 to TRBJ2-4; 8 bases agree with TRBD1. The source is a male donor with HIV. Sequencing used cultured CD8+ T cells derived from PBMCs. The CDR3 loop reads CASRTFDRGIQYF. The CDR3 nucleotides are TGTGCCAGCAGAACCTTCGACAGGGGCATTCAGTACTTC. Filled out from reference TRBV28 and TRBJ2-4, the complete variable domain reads DVKVTQSSRYLVKRTGEKVFLECVQDMDHENMFWYRQDPGLGLRLIYFSYDVKMKEKGDIPEGYSVSREKKERFSLILESASTNQTSMYLCASRTFDRGIQYFGAGTRLSVL.